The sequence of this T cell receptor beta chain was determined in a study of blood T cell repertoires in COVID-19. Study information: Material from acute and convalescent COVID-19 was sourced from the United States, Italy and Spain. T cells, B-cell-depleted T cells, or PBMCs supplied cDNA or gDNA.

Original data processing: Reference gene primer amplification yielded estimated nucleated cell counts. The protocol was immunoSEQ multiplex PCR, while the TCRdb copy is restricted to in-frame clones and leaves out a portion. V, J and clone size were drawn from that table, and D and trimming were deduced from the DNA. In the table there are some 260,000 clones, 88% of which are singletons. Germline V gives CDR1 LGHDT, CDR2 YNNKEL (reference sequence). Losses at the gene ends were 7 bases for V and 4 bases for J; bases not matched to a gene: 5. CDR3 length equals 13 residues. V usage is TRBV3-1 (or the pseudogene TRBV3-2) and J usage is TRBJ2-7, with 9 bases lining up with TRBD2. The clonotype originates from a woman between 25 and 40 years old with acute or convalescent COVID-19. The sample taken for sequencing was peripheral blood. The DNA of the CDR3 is TGTGCCAGCACTGAAAGCGGGAGGTACGAGCAGTACTTC. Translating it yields CASTESGRYEQYF.